Sequencing of this TCR beta chain was carried out in a study of cytomegalovirus exposure and HLA in healthy donors. 60 Vbeta and 13 Jbeta primers were used in PCR. Produced via immunoSEQ multiplex PCR; TCRdb's table is partial and in-frame only. The table has under 200,000 clones, around two thirds seen once; the top ten hold approximately 1.5%. Trimming removed 6 bases from V and 9 bases from J; junction bases left unmatched: 6. The CDR3 covers 11 residues. From germline, CDR1 is DFQATT and CDR2 SNEGSKA (reference sequence). The chain links TRBV20-1 to TRBJ2-3, with 7 nucleotides matching TRBD1. This sequence originates from a man between 45 and 60 years old in good health and CMV-seronegative. Sequenced: PBMCs. The CDR3 loop is CSAPRQGTQYF. The CDR3 DNA reads TGCAGTGCCCCCCGACAGGGAACGCAGTATTTT.